This T cell receptor (beta chain) was sequenced in a study of cytomegalovirus exposure and HLA in healthy donors. This CDR3 spans 15 amino acids. Germline loops: CDR1 SGHTA, CDR2 FQGNSA. The ends were cut back, 5 bases at V and 0 bases at J, with 12 bases in the middle. Amplification used 60 Vbeta primers and 13 Jbeta primers. This table comes from immunoSEQ multiplex PCR, and its TCRdb copy is limited to in-frame clones, with some not included. The sample records around 100,000 clones, 81% being singletons. The donors were healthy bone marrow donors. About this clone: The antigen is undetermined.

Study results and caveats: Altogether, 164 TCR beta chains were recorded as cytomegalovirus-associated. An apparent linkage of common viral pathogens to several of the most significant clusters emerged in a later analysis.

Specimen: PBMCs. The sequence was obtained from a woman aged 70-85 years in good health and CMV-seropositive. V usage is TRBV7-2 and J usage is TRBJ2-3; a possible D gene is TRBD2 (5 bases). CDR3 in amino acids: CASSPTRHSTDTQYF. The CDR3, as DNA: TGTGCCAGCAGCCCCACTAGGCACAGCACAGATACGCAGTATTTT.